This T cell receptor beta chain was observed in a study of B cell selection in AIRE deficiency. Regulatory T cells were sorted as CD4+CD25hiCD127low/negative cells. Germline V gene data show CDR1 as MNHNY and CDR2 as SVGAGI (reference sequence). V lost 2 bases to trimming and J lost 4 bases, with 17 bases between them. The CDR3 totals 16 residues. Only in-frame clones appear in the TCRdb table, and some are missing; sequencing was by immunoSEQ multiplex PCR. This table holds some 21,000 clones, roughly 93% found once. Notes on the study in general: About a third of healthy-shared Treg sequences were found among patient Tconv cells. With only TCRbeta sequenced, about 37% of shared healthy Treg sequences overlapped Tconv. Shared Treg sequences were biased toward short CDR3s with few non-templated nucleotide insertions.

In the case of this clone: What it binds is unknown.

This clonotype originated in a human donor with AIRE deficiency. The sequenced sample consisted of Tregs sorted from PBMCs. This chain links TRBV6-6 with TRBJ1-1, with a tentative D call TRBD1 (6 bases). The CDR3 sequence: CASSYLRGSARTEAFF. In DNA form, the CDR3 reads TGTGCCAGCAGTTACCTGAGGGGGAGCGCTCGCACTGAAGCTTTCTTT.